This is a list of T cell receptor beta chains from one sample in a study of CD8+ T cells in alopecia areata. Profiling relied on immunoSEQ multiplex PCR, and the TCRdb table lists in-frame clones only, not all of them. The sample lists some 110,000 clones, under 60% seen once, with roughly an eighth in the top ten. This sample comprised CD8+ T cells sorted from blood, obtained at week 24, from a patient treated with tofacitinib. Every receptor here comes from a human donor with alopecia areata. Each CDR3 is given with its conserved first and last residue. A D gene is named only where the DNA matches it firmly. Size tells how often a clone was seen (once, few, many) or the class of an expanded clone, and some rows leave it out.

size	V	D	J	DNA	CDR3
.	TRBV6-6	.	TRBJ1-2	TGTGCCAGCATGCTCGAGGGGGTTGACGGCTACACCTTC	CASMLEGVDGYTF
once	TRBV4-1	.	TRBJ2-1	TGCGCCAGCAGCCAAGAGGTGAAAGGAAACAATGAGCAGTTCTTC	CASSQEVKGNNEQFF
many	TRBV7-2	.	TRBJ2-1	TGTGCCAGCAGCTTGCGGGGGCTTTCCAATGAGCAGTTCTTC	CASSLRGLSNEQFF
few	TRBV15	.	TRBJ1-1	TGTGCCACCAGCAGAGCATCATGGGGGACCACTGAAGCTTTCTTT	CATSRASWGTTEAFF
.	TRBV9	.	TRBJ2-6	TGTGCCAGCAGCGTAAGGGGGTATGGCTCTGGGGCCAACGTCCTGACTTTC	CASSVRGYGSGANVLTF
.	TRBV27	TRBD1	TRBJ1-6	TGTGCCAGCAGCCCTACAGGGGTTCATTCACCCCTCCACTTT	CASSPTGVHSPLHF
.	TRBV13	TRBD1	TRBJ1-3	TGTGCCAGCAGCTACGACAGGGGTGGAAACACCATATATTTT	CASSYDRGGNTIYF
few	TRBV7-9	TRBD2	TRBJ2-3	TGTGCCAGCAGCGGTCCGGGGGGGACTAGCCCCCCAGATACGCAGTATTTT	CASSGPGGTSPPDTQYF
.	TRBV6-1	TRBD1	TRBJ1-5	TGTGCCAGCAGTGGCCAGGGGGGAAGCGCTCAGCCCCAGCATTTT	CASSGQGGSAQPQHF
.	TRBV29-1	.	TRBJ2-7	TGCAGCGCTCACTTTAGGAGCTCCTACGAGCAGTACTTC	CSAHFRSSYEQYF
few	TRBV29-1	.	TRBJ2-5	TGCAGCGGGGCCGAAAAAGAGACCCAGTACTTC	CSGAEKETQYF
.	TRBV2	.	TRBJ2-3	TGTGCCGGGCGGAGGGGGGCGCCAGCAGATACGCAGTATTTT	CAGRRGAPADTQYF
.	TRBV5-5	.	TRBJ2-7	TGTGCCAGCAGCTCGAGGTACGAGCAGTACTTC	CASSSRYEQYF